This T cell receptor (beta chain) was identified in a study of T cell repertoires in cytomegalovirus infection. This clonotype occurred many times. TCRdb processed the reads anew with MiXCR; each CDR3 protein has one entry. Here the sample spans a few hundred thousand distinct CDR3 sequences, roughly 13% being singletons. The germline gives CDR1 SGHVS, CDR2 FNYEAQ. The CDR3 is 13 residues long. V lost 5 bases and J 1 base, leaving 8 bases between the germline ends. What was sequenced was PBMCs. This chain links TRBV7-6 with TRBJ1-1; unclear D gene. The TCR was taken from a human donor in good health (CMV status not recorded). Some clones in this sample may be carry-over from other donors' samples. DNA of the CDR3: TGTGCCAGCAGCCTCTTGACGAACACTGAAGCTTTCTTT. The encoded protein is CASSLLTNTEAFF.